The clone carrying this T cell receptor (beta chain) was detected only once. The antigen remains unidentified. The CDR3 length is 15 residues. The ends were cut back, 5 bases at V and 0 bases at J, with 14 bases in the middle. Germline V gene sequence: CDR1 LNHDA, CDR2 SQIVND (reference sequence). The sample comes from a study of long-term antiretroviral therapy in people with HIV. Run at survey level, the immunoSEQ assay was version v3.0. Profiling relied on immunoSEQ multiplex PCR, and the TCRdb table lists in-frame clones only, not all of them. The repertoire holds around 29,000 clones, with 95% as singletons. Whole-study findings and limits: The clones with expansion before ART were dominant in the repertoire at all time points.

Specimen: unsorted PBMCs, collected 5.3 years after starting antiretroviral therapy. This TCR was recovered from a man aged 50 to 59 with HIV. The chain is built from TRBV19 and TRBJ2-7; D might be TRBD1 (6 bases). The CDR3 DNA follows: TGTGCCAGTAGTCCGGGGACACCAAGCTCCTACGAGCAGTACTTC. It encodes CASSPGTPSSYEQYF. Based on the CDR3 plus reference TRBV19 and TRBJ2-7, the full variable domain is DGGITQSPKYLFRKEGQNVTLSCEQNLNHDAMYWYRQDPGQGLRLIYYSQIVNDFQKGDIAEGYSVSREKKESFPLTVTSAQKNPTAFYLCASSPGTPSSYEQYFGPGTRLTVT.